The text below deals with one TCR beta chain. Its target is not known. This specimen belongs to a study of T-cell reconstitution after alpha-beta-depleted transplantation in children. Study-wide results and limits: TCRbeta diversity was high at day 60 in some patients (a result of surviving recipient T cells and thymic progenitors). There were reportedly several hundred expanded graft clones from which alpha-beta T cells came about two months after transplant. One year post-transplant, T-cell counts and diversity were largely derived from T cells produced anew.

V lost 0 bases and J lost 6, with 8 bases in between. This CDR3 is built from 13 residues. The V gene's germline CDR1 is SGHTA and CDR2 FQGNSA. This sample's TCRbeta library carried unique molecular identifier barcodes. Each CDR3 protein gets one entry after TCRdb re-called the PCR reads with MiXCR. This table holds around 450,000 distinct CDR3 sequences, approximately 10% found once. Sequencing used PBMCs, obtained before TCRalphabeta/CD19-depleted stem cell transplant. This clonotype originated in a child aged 2-15 years with inherited bone marrow failure, due to receive a stem cell transplant. This chain links TRBV7-2 with TRBJ1-2, with no clear D. The CDR3: CASSLALINGYTF. CDR3 sequence (DNA): TGTGCCAGCAGCTTAGCGCTAATCAATGGCTACACCTTC.